The next 11 T cell receptor beta chains were all read from a single sample in a study of blood T cell repertoires in COVID-19. The repertoire was sequenced with immunoSEQ multiplex PCR; TCRdb's copy has only in-frame clones and lacks some. The table has tens of thousands of clones, over 75% seen once. Sequenced sample: peripheral blood. The receptors come from a human donor in a cohort sampled during active COVID-19.

This clone was recorded once. The chain has TRBV11-2 and TRBJ2-7; possible D gene TRBD1, 6 bases. The germline V gene encodes CDR1 SGHAT and CDR2 FQNNGV. The V end was cut by 5 bases, the J end by 0 bases, with 11 bases between. CDR3 length: 14 residues. CDR3 sequence (DNA): TGTGCCAGCAGCCCCCAGGGGAGCTCCTACGAGCAGTACTTC. It yields the protein CASSPQGSSYEQYF.

CDR3 DNA sequence: TGCGCCAGCAGCCAAGATGGGACAGGGCTTTCCGGGGAGCTGTTTTTT. Protein product: CASSQDGTGLSGELFF. The V call is TRBV4-1, the J call TRBJ2-2; 9 positions match TRBD1. Looked up from germline, CDR1 is MGHRA and CDR2 is YSYEKL. The length of the CDR3 is 16 residues. With V trimmed by 0 bases and J by 6 bases, 5 bases remained unmatched.

The chain is built from TRBV21-1 and TRBJ2-5; TRBD2, as called in the table, went unchecked against the DNA. TRBV21-1 is described as a pseudogene. The CDR3 runs 14 residues. CDR3 in DNA: TGTGCCAGCAGGCCCCGACTTATACGGGAGACCCAGTACTTC. Translating it yields CASRPRLIRETQYF.

This chain uses TRBV3-1 (or the pseudogene TRBV3-2) with TRBJ2-2; 12 bases agree with TRBD2. V lost 3 bases to trimming and J lost 4 bases; unmatched junction nucleotides: 9. Looked up from germline, CDR1 is LGHDT and CDR2 is YNNKEL (reference sequence). CDR3 length: 18 amino acids. The CDR3 spells CASSQRALAGGGTGELFF. As DNA, the CDR3 is TGTGCCAGCAGCCAGCGGGCCCTAGCGGGGGGGGGCACCGGGGAGCTGTTTTTT.

This chain connects TRBV7-6 to TRBJ1-2, with D possibly matching TRBD1 (5 bases). V was trimmed by 2 bases and J by 5 bases, leaving 15 bases between them. The CDR3 loop spans 15 amino acids. Germline V lookup: CDR1 SGHVS, CDR2 FNYEAQ. This CDR3 reads CASSLSGPAGYGYTF. CDR3 nucleotides: TGTGCCAGCAGCTTATCCGGCCCCGCAGGGTATGGCTACACCTTC.

This chain connects TRBV5-4 to TRBJ1-3, with D hard to call. Germline CDR1 reads SGHNT; CDR2 reads YYREEE (reference sequence). V lost 4 bases, J lost 1 base, and 15 bases lay in between. CDR3 length equals 16 residues. CDR3 sequence: CASSRGLEVSGNTIYF. The DNA for the CDR3 is TGTGCCAGCAGCCGGGGATTGGAAGTATCTGGAAACACCATATATTTT.

The CDR3 nucleotides are TGTGCCAGCAGATGGGGTTTGACAGGGGGCGGGAGTCAGCCCCAGCATTTT. This sequence encodes CASRWGLTGGGSQPQHF. The chain recombines TRBV2 with TRBJ1-5; 10 bases are a match to TRBD1. The J segment lost 6 bases and the V segment lost 6 bases, leaving 14 bases of the junction unmatched. The CDR3 loop spans 17 amino acids. From germline, CDR1 is SNHLY and CDR2 FYNNEI.

The chain's CDR3 is CASITGTGHNEQFF. In nucleotides, the CDR3 is TGTGCCAGCATCACCGGGACAGGCCACAATGAGCAGTTCTTC. The chain links TRBV28 to TRBJ2-1; TRBD1 matches 8 bases. The CDR3 covers 14 residues. Germline-derived CDR1 and CDR2 are MDHEN and SYDVKM. V gave up 7 bases and J gave up 5 bases; unmatched junction bases: 7.

The gene calls are TRBV13 and TRBJ2-7; TRBD1 matches at 9 bases. Germline V lookup: CDR1 PRHDT, CDR2 FYEKMQ (reference sequence). V shed 2 bases and J 5 bases; nucleotides not matched to a gene: 7. The CDR3 is 15 amino acids. The chain's CDR3 is CASSLIGQGSHEQYF. For the CDR3, the DNA is TGTGCCAGCAGCTTAATAGGACAGGGGAGCCACGAGCAGTACTTC.

The chain is built from TRBV28 and TRBJ2-3; 7 positions match TRBD2. The CDR3 has 15 amino acids. From germline, CDR1 is MDHEN and CDR2 SYDVKM. J gave up 7 bases and V 7 bases, and 14 bases lay outside the gene matches. This CDR3 reads CASIMGREAVYTQYF. The CDR3 nucleotides are TGTGCCAGCATAATGGGACGGGAGGCTGTATATACGCAGTATTTT.

The chain recombines TRBV30 with TRBJ1-2; 9 bases align to TRBD1. V was pared by 1 base and J by 5 bases, with 2 bases of the junction left unmatched. Germline V lookup: CDR1 GTSNPN, CDR2 SVGIG (reference sequence). This CDR3 contains 13 residues. DNA for the CDR3: TGTGCCTGGAGTGCGGGGACAGGGTATGGCTACACCTTC. Translated, it gives CAWSAGTGYGYTF.